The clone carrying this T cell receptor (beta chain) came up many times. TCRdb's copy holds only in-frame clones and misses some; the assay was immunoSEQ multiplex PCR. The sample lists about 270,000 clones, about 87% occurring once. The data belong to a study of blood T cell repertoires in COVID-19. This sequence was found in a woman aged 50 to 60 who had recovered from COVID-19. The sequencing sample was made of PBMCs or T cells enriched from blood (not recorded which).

CDR3 DNA sequence: TGTGCCAGCAGACCAGACAGGGGACTTAACTATGGCTACACCTTC. Its translation: CASRPDRGLNYGYTF. This chain joins TRBV6-5 and TRBJ1-2; 8 bases fit TRBD1. CDR3 length equals 15 residues. Looked up from germline, CDR1 is MNHEY and CDR2 is SVGAGI. V lost 6 bases to trimming and J lost 1 base; unmatched junction nucleotides: 7.